Listed here are 23 T cell receptor beta chains from one sample, sequenced in a study of blood T cell repertoires in COVID-19 (dated by TCRdb to about 2020). Library generation was performed with the immunoSEQ multiplex PCR assay. What TCRdb holds here is the immuneACCESS table cut down to in-frame rearrangements. Part of the clones is not present; checked against another copy, under half of the missing clones reflect an unresolved V gene, and the others are unexplained. This sample has about 220,000 clones in its table, and around 81% of those were observed once. The ten largest clones take up roughly 2.4% of the sample. The specimen was peripheral blood. The receptor source for this set is a woman aged 55-69 years with acute or convalescent COVID-19.

CDR3 sequence (DNA): TGTGCCAGCAGCTTGCGGGGGGCGGGAGCTTTCTTT. Protein product: CASSLRGAGAFF. The V gene is TRBV5-8, the J gene TRBJ1-1, with a possible D match to TRBD1 (6 bases). Per the germline V gene, CDR1 is SGHTS and CDR2 is YDEGEE. V dropped 1 base and J dropped 10 bases, with 11 bases sitting between them. The CDR3 sequence is 12 residues long.

This chain connects TRBV20-1 to TRBJ1-5; D possibly corresponds to TRBD1 (5 bases). CDR1 and CDR2 (germline): DFQATT, SNEGSKA (reference sequence). V was shortened by 3 bases and J by 4 bases, with 16 bases between the two germline ends. This CDR3 region has 15 residues. The CDR3 loop reads CSASGGQGENQPQHF. As DNA, the CDR3 is TGCAGTGCTAGTGGTGGGCAGGGCGAGAATCAGCCCCAGCATTTT.

The DNA for the CDR3 is TGTGCCAGCAGCTTGGGGCTAGCGGGGGGGCAGGACGAGCAGTACTTC. Translating it yields CASSLGLAGGQDEQYF. J is TRBJ2-7 and V is TRBV5-4; 12 bases fit TRBD2. The CDR3 extends over 16 amino acids. Germline CDR1 and CDR2: SGHNT and YYREEE (reference sequence). V lost 0 bases and J lost 5; bases outside the gene matches: 6. The full variable domain, its missing parts supplied by reference TRBV5-4 and TRBJ2-7, is ETGVTQSPTHLIKTRGQQVTLRCSSQSGHNTVSWYQQALGQGPQFIFQYYREEENGRGNFPPRFSGLQFPNYSSELNVNALELDDSALYLCASSLGLAGGQDEQYFGPGTRLTVT.

The chain carries TRBV27 and TRBJ2-3; 10 bases are shared with TRBD1. From germline, CDR1 is MNHEY and CDR2 SMNVEV (reference sequence). The CDR3 is 15 amino acids. The V and J ends lost 6 bases and 5 bases, in that order; junction bases with no gene match: 8. The CDR3 sequence: CASRPDRGLVDTQYF. CDR3 DNA: TGTGCCAGCAGGCCTGACAGGGGGCTTGTAGATACGCAGTATTTT.

The chain recombines TRBV19 with TRBJ1-1, with 7 positions matching TRBD1. From germline, CDR1 is LNHDA and CDR2 SQIVND (reference sequence). The CDR3 runs to 16 residues. V shed 7 bases and J 1 base; nucleotides not matched to a gene: 12. DNA of the CDR3: TGTGCCAGTAACCCGGGACAGAAACAGGGGAACACTGAAGCTTTCTTT. Its protein is CASNPGQKQGNTEAFF.

This rearrangement joins TRBV12-5 to TRBJ1-5; possibly TRBD1 for D (5 bases). Trimming removed 6 bases at V and 8 bases at J, with 17 bases between. The V gene's germline CDR1 is LGHNT and CDR2 FRNRAP. This CDR3 contains 14 residues. The CDR3 region is CASGARGRGEPQHF. CDR3 DNA: TGTGCTAGTGGGGCGCGGGGAAGGGGTGAGCCCCAGCATTTT.

This clone was recorded once. The chain employs TRBV5-6 and TRBJ1-2, with D possibly TRBD1 on 6 matching bases. Looked up from germline, CDR1 is SGHDT and CDR2 is YYEEEE. This CDR3 is built from 12 residues. V was trimmed by 4 bases and J by 3 bases, leaving 7 bases between them. The CDR3: CASSPGDYGYTF. The CDR3 DNA reads TGTGCCAGCAGCCCAGGGGACTATGGCTACACCTTC. Looking up the rest from reference TRBV5-6 and TRBJ1-2 gives the full variable domain: DAGVTQSPTHLIKTRGQQVTLRCSPKSGHDTVSWYQQALGQGPQFIFQYYEEEERQRGNFPDRFSGHQFPNYSSELNVNALLLGDSALYLCASSPGDYGYTFGSGTRLTVV.

V and J are TRBV7-3 and TRBJ1-1; 7 positions agree with TRBD1. CDR1 and CDR2 from the germline V gene are SGHTA and FQGTGA. The CDR3 contains 13 residues. The ends lost 5 bases at V and 7 bases at J; junction bases unmatched: 7. The CDR3 nucleotides read TGTGCCAGCAGCCTAGACAGGGTTGGTGAAGCTTTCTTT. Translating it yields CASSLDRVGEAFF.

CDR3 sequence (DNA): TGCAGCGCTCAACAGGGTCCCGGAGAAAAACTGTTTTTT. Translated, it gives CSAQQGPGEKLFF. The chain combines TRBV29-1 with TRBJ1-4, with a possible D match to TRBD1 (6 bases). The CDR3 has 13 residues. Germline CDR1 and CDR2: SQVTM and ANQGSEA. Trimming left V 7 bases short and J 8 bases short, with 17 bases between.

This clone was counted once. The rearrangement links TRBV29-1 to TRBJ1-5; no firm D call. V shed 4 bases and J shed 1 base, with 8 bases lying between them. The CDR3 runs 13 residues. The V gene's germline CDR1 is SQVTM and CDR2 ANQGSEA. In DNA form, the CDR3 reads TGCAGCGTTGCCGGCGGCAGCAATCAGCCCCAGCATTTT. It codes for CSVAGGSNQPQHF.

The rearrangement links TRBV2 to TRBJ2-7; 9 nucleotides align to TRBD1. This CDR3 comprises 14 residues. With V trimmed by 8 bases and J by 2 bases, 7 bases remained unmatched. In germline, CDR1 is SNHLY, CDR2 FYNNEI. This CDR3 is CASLRDRVTYEQYF. DNA for the CDR3: TGTGCCAGCCTCCGGGACAGGGTTACCTACGAGCAGTACTTC.

The rearrangement joins TRBV28 to TRBJ1-2; D not certain. V lost 11 bases, J lost 8 bases, and 18 bases lay in between. The CDR3 has 12 amino acids. Germline CDR1 MDHEN, CDR2 SYDVKM. CDR3 in DNA: TGTGCCGTCAACCACCGCGTCGGGGGCTACACCTTC. This codes for CAVNHRVGGYTF.

The rearrangement joins TRBV27 to TRBJ1-2; possible D gene TRBD1, 6 bases. V was trimmed by 5 bases and J by 2 bases, leaving 15 bases between them. CDR3 length equals 15 residues. In germline, CDR1 is MNHEY, CDR2 SMNVEV (reference sequence). The CDR3 DNA is TGTGCCAGCAGTCGCTTAGGGGGGGTGAACTATGGCTACACCTTC. Amino acid sequence: CASSRLGGVNYGYTF.

V usage is TRBV25-1 and J usage is TRBJ1-1, with 9 bases fitting TRBD1. In germline, CDR1 is MGHDK, CDR2 SYGVNS. The CDR3 sequence is 14 residues long. The V and J ends lost 7 bases and 0 bases, in that order; junction bases with no gene match: 3. CDR3 region: CASMTGGMNTEAFF. The CDR3 nucleotides are TGTGCCAGCATGACAGGGGGTATGAACACTGAAGCTTTCTTT.

The CDR3 DNA sequence: TGTGCCAGCAGCTTCCCAGGGGGGGATACGCAGTATTTT. It translates to CASSFPGGDTQYF. The chain links TRBV2 to TRBJ2-3; possible D gene TRBD1, 7 bases. Germline assignment: CDR1 SNHLY and CDR2 FYNNEI. CDR3 length: 13 amino acids. Trimming removed 6 bases from V and 6 bases from J, with 13 bases in between. The variable domain in full, completed from reference TRBV2 and TRBJ2-3, reads EPEVTQTPSHQVTQMGQEVILRCVPISNHLYFYWYRQILGQKVEFLVSFYNNEISEKSEIFDDQFSVERPDGSNFTLKIRSTKLEDSAMYFCASSFPGGDTQYFGPGTRLTVL.

The V call is TRBV25-1, the J call TRBJ2-7; 15 bases are shared with TRBD2. The germline CDR1 and CDR2 sequences are MGHDK and SYGVNS. Trimming took 6 bases from V and 0 from J; bases not matched to a gene: 6. The CDR3 sequence is 17 residues long. CDR3 in amino acids: CASSPGTSGGPSYEQYF. CDR3 sequence (DNA): TGTGCCAGCAGCCCCGGGACTAGCGGGGGGCCCTCCTACGAGCAGTACTTC.

The chain is built from TRBV20-1 and TRBJ1-2; D is possibly TRBD1 (5 bases). The germline V and J ends were trimmed by 6 bases and 8 bases, with 7 bases remaining between them. The CDR3 is 9 residues long. Germline V gene data show CDR1 as DFQATT and CDR2 as SNEGSKA (reference sequence). CDR3 amino acids: CSAGGGYTF. The CDR3 DNA follows: TGCAGTGCCGGGGGAGGCTACACCTTC.

The chain recombines TRBV7-2 with TRBJ1-4, with 8 bases lining up with TRBD1. CDR1 and CDR2 (germline): SGHTA, FQGNSA. This CDR3 region has 15 residues. V shed 4 bases, J shed 4 bases, and the junction held 5 bases outside the gene matches. CDR3 bases: TGTGCCAGCAGCTCACCCAGGGGGCTTAATGAAAAACTGTTTTTT. This translates into CASSSPRGLNEKLFF.

The chain recombines TRBV7-2 with TRBJ1-2, with 8 bases aligning to TRBD1. The CDR3 length is 14 residues. Germline loops: CDR1 SGHTA, CDR2 FQGNSA. V was clipped by 2 bases and J by 7 bases; unmatched bases: 6. CDR3 protein: CASSLRQGQAGYTF. The CDR3 nucleotides are TGTGCCAGCAGCTTACGACAGGGGCAGGCTGGCTACACCTTC.

The rearrangement links TRBV5-6 to TRBJ1-5; tentative D call: TRBD1 (5 bases). V lost 3 bases and J lost 0, with 13 bases in between. This CDR3 is built from 16 residues. In germline, CDR1 is SGHDT, CDR2 YYEEEE. CDR3 residues: CASSWGGMGSNQPQHF. DNA for the CDR3: TGTGCCAGCAGCTGGGGCGGGATGGGTAGCAATCAGCCCCAGCATTTT. Using reference TRBV5-6 and TRBJ1-5 for the parts outside the CDR3, the full variable domain is DAGVTQSPTHLIKTRGQQVTLRCSPKSGHDTVSWYQQALGQGPQFIFQYYEEEERQRGNFPDRFSGHQFPNYSSELNVNALLLGDSALYLCASSWGGMGSNQPQHFGDGTRLSIL.

The chain employs TRBV4-1 and TRBJ2-3, with 12 bases aligning to TRBD2. Germline trimming cut 4 bases from V and 2 bases from J; bases unmatched to any gene: 4. The CDR3 sequence is 16 residues long. Germline assignment: CDR1 MGHRA and CDR2 YSYEKL. The CDR3 protein is CASSRGLAGSTDTQYF. In DNA, the CDR3 is TGCGCCAGCAGCCGAGGACTAGCGGGATCCACAGATACGCAGTATTTT.

The V and J genes are TRBV4-3 and TRBJ1-3, with D unresolved. CDR3 length equals 14 residues. Per germline, CDR1 LGHNA and CDR2 YSLEER. V dropped 4 bases and J dropped 0 bases, with 7 bases sitting between them. CDR3 in amino acids: CASSRQRSGNTIYF. In nucleotides, the CDR3 is TGCGCCAGCAGCCGGCAGCGCTCTGGAAACACCATATATTTT.

The gene calls are TRBV13 and TRBJ1-1, with 7 bases identical to TRBD1. Germline CDR1 and CDR2: PRHDT and FYEKMQ (reference sequence). The CDR3 has 15 amino acids. The J segment lost 1 base and the V segment lost 2 bases, leaving 4 bases of the junction unmatched. This CDR3 reads CASSLRQGWNTEAFF. DNA for the CDR3: TGTGCCAGCAGCTTAAGACAGGGATGGAACACTGAAGCTTTCTTT.